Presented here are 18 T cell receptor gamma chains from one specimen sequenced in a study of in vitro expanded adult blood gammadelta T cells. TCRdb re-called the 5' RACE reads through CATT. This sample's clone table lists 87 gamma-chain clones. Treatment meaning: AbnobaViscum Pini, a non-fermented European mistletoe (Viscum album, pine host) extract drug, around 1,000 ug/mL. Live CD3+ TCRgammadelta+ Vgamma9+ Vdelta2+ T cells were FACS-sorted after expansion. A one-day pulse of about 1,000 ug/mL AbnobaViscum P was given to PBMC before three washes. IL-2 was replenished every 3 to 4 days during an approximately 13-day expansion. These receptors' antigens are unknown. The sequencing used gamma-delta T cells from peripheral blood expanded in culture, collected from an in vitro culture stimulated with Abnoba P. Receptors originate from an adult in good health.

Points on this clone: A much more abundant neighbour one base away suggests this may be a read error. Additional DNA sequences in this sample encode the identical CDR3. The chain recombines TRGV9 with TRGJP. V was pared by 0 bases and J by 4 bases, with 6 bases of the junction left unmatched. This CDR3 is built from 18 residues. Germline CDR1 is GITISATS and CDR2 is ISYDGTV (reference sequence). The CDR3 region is CALWEVLSQELGKKIKVF. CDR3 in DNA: TGTGCCTTGTGGGAGGTGCTGTCCCAAGAGTTGGGCAAAAAAATCAAGGTATTT.

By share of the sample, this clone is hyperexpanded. As DNA, the CDR3 is TGTGCCTTGTGGCAAGAGTTGGGCAAAAAAATCAAGGTATTT. Its translation is CALWQELGKKIKVF. The J gene is TRGJP, the V gene TRGV9. Germline-derived CDR1 and CDR2 are GITISATS and ISYDGTV (reference sequence). The CDR3 has 14 amino acids. With V trimmed by 6 bases and J by 4 bases, 0 bases remained unmatched.

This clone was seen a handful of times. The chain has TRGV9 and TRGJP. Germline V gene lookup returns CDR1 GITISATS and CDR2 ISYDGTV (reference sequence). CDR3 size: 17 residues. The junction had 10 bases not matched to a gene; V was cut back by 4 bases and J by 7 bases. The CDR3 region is CALWEHGGELGKKIKVF. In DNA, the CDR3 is TGTGCCTTGTGGGAACACGGGGGGGAGTTGGGCAAAAAAATCAAGGTATTT.

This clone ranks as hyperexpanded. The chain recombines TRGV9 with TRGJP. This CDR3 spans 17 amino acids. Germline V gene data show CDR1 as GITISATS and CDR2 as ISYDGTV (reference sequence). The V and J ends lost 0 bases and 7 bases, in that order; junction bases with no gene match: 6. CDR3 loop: CALWEVLFELGKKIKVF. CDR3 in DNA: TGTGCCTTGTGGGAGGTGCTTTTTGAGTTGGGCAAAAAAATCAAGGTATTT.

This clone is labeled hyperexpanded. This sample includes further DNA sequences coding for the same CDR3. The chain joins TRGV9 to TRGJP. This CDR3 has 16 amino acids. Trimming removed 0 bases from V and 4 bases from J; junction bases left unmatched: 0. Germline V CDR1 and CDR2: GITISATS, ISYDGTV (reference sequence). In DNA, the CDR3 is TGTGCCTTGTGGGAGGTGCAAGAGTTGGGCAAAAAAATCAAGGTATTT. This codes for CALWEVQELGKKIKVF.

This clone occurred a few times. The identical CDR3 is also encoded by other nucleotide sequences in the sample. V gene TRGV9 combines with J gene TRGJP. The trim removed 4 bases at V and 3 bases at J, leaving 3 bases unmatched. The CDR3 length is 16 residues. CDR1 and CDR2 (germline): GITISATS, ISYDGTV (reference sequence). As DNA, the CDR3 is TGTGCCTTGTGGGAAGAGCAAGAGTTGGGCAAAAAAATCAAGGTATTT. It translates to CALWEEQELGKKIKVF.

Here the CDR3 DNA reads TGTGCCTTGTGGGAGGTACCCTTTCGTGGACAAGAGTTGGGCAAAAAAATCAAGGTATTT. Its protein product is CALWEVPFRGQELGKKIKVF. The chain couples TRGV9 to TRGJP. Losses at the gene ends were 1 base for V and 4 bases for J; bases not matched to a gene: 13. The germline gives CDR1 GITISATS, CDR2 ISYDGTV (reference sequence). This CDR3 has 20 amino acids.

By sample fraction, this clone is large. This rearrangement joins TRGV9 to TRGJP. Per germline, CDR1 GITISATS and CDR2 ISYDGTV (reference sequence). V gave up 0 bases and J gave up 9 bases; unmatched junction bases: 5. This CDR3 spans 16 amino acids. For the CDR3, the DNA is TGTGCCTTGTGGGAGGTGGAGGTGTTGGGCAAAAAAATCAAGGTATTT. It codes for CALWEVEVLGKKIKVF.

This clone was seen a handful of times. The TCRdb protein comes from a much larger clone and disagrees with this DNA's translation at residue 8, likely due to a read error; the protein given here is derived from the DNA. DNA for the CDR3: TGTGCCTTGTGGGAGACGCAAGATTTGGGCAAAAAAATCAAGGTATTT. It specifies CALWETQDLGKKIKVF. This chain joins TRGV9 and TRGJP. In germline, CDR1 is GITISATS, CDR2 ISYDGTV (reference sequence). This CDR3 has 16 residues.

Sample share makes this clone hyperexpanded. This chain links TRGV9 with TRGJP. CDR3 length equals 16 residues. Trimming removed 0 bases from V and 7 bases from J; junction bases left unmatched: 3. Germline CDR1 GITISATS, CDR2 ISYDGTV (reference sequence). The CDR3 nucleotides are TGTGCCTTGTGGGAGGTGCACGAGTTGGGCAAAAAAATCAAGGTATTT. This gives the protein CALWEVHELGKKIKVF.

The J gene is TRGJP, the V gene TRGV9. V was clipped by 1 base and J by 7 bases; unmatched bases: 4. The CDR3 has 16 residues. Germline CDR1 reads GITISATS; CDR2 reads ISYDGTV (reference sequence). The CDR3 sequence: CALWEVGELGKKIKVF. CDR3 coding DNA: TGTGCCTTGTGGGAGGTAGGTGAGTTGGGCAAAAAAATCAAGGTATTT.

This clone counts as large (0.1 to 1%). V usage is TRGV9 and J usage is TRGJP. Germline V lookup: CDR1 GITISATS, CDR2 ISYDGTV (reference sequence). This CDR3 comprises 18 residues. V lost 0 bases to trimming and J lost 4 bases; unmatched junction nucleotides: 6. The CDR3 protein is CALWEVQRQELGKKIKVF. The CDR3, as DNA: TGTGCCTTGTGGGAGGTGCAGCGTCAAGAGTTGGGCAAAAAAATCAAGGTATTT.

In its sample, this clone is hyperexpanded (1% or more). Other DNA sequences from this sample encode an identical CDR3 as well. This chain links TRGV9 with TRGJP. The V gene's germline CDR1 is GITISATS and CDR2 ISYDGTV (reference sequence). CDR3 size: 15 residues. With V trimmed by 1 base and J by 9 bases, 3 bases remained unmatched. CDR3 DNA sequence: TGTGCCTTGTGGGAGGTAGGGTTGGGCAAAAAAATCAAGGTATTT. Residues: CALWEVGLGKKIKVF.

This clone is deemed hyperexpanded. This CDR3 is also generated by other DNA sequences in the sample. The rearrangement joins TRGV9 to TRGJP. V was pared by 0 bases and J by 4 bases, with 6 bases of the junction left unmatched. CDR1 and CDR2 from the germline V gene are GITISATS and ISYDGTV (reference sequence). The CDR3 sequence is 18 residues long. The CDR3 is CALWEVLSQELGKKIKVF. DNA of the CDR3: TGTGCCTTGTGGGAGGTGCTGTCTCAAGAGTTGGGCAAAAAAATCAAGGTATTT.

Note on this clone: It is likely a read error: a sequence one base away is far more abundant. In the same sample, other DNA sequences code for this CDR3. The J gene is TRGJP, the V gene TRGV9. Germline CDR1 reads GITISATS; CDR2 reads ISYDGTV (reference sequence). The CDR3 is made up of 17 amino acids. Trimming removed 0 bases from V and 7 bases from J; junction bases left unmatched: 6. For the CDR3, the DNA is TGTGCCTTGTGGGAGGTGCGGGGGGAGTTGGGCAAAAAAATCAAGGTATTT. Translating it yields CALWEVRGELGKKIKVF.

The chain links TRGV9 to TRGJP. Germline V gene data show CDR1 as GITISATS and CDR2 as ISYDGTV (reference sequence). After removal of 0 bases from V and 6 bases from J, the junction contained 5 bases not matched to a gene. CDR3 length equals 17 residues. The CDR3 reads CALWEVQGELGKKIKVF. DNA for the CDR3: TGTGCCTTGTGGGAGGTGCAAGGAGAGTTGGGCAAAAAAATCAAGGTATTT.

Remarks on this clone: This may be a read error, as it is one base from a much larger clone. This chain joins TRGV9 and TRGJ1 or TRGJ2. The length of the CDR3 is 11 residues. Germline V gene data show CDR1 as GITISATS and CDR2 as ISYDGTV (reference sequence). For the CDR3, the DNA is TGTGCCTTGTGGAAAAAAAATAAGAAAATCTTT. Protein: CALWKKNKKIF.

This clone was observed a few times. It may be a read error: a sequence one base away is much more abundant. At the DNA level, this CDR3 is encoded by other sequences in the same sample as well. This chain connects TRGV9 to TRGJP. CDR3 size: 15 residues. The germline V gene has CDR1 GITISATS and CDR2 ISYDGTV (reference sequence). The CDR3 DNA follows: TGTGCCTTGTGGGAGGTAGGGTTGGGAAAAAAAATCAAGGTATTT. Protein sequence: CALWEVGLGKKIKVF.